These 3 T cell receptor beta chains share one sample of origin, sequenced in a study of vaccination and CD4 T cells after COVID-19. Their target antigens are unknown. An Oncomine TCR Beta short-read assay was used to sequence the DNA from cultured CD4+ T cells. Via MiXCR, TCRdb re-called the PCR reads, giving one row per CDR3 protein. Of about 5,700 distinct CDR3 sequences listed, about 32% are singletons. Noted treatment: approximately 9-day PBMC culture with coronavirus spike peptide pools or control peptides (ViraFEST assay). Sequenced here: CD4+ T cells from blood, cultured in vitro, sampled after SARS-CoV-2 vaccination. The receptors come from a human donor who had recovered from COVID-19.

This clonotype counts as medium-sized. CDR3 region: CASSLVAGPSYEQYF. As DNA, the CDR3 is TGTGCCAGCAGCTTAGTTGCGGGGCCATCCTACGAGCAGTACTTC. This sequence joins TRBV7-8 and TRBJ2-7, with D maybe TRBD2 (6 bases). Trimming shortened V by 1 base and J by 1 base, and 11 bases separated the two germline ends. Germline assignment: CDR1 SGHVS and CDR2 FQNEAQ. CDR3 length: 15 amino acids.

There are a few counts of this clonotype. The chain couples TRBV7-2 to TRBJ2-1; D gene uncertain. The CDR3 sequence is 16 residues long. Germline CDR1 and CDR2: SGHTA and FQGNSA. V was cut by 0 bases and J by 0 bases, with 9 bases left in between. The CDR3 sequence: CASSLAWHSSYNEQFF. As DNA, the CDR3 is TGTGCCAGCAGCTTAGCGTGGCATAGCTCCTACAATGAGCAGTTCTTC.

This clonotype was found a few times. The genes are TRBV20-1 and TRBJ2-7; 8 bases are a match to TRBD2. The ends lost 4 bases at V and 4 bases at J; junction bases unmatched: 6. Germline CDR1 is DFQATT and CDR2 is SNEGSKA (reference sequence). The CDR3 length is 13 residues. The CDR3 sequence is CSANAGGRYEQYF. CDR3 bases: TGCAGTGCTAACGCGGGGGGCCGATACGAGCAGTACTTC.